Sequencing of this T cell receptor (beta chain) was carried out in a study of Ad26.COV2.S vaccination and SARS-CoV-2 variants. Regarding the study as a whole: Recipients given vaccine exceeded placebo recipients in spike-specific TCR breadth. In vaccinated individuals, spike-specific CD8+ and CD4+ T cell responses reportedly displayed substantial breadth.

Treatment described: about 20 received Ad26.COV2.S at low or high dose, single or two shots; 5 received placebo; per-sample allocation not given. At day 63 after the first vaccine or placebo injection, samples were drawn. An Ad26 vector expressing Wuhan-strain SARS-CoV-2 spike constituted the vaccine. Turning to this clone: Its target is not known.

Produced via immunoSEQ multiplex PCR; TCRdb's table is partial and in-frame only. This table holds 400,000 to 450,000 clones, 75% to 95% found once. The sample consisted of peripheral blood, taken in a trial of Ad26.COV2.S vaccine versus placebo. The clonotype comes from a person aged 18 to 65 who received the Ad26.COV2.S COVID-19 vaccine or a placebo.

In DNA form, the CDR3 reads TGTGCCAGCAGTTACGGGATAGCGGTCACCGGGGAGCTGTTTTTT. It is translated as CASSYGIAVTGELFF. The chain combines TRBV6-2 or TRBV6-3 with TRBJ2-2; D is perhaps TRBD2 (6 bases). Trimming pared 2 bases from V and 4 bases from J, leaving 11 bases between. In germline, CDR1 is MNHEY, CDR2 SVGEGT. This CDR3 is 15 amino acids long.